Only a few counts were recorded for the clone carrying this T cell receptor (beta chain). This specimen comes from a study of blood T cells in healthy people across ages. The CDR3 extends over 17 amino acids. V lost 5 bases to trimming and J lost 5 bases, with 24 bases between them. Alongside a J-beta primer mix, a sample-barcoded 5' primer served in a second PCR lasting about 7 to 12 cycles. A tag from a template-switch adaptor with 12 random nucleotides marked each cDNA molecule. A single record per CDR3 protein comes from TCRdb applying MiXCR to the 5' RACE reads. The profile shows hundreds of thousands of distinct CDR3 sequences, around 32% of them singletons. Ten milliliters of peripheral blood were drawn from each donor. A minimum of 7 million PBMCs was isolated per sample.

The sequenced material came from blood. The V and J genes are TRBV12-3 or TRBV12-4 and TRBJ1-2; D is possibly TRBD1 (6 bases). The clonotype comes from a woman aged 80 or over in good health. The CDR3 DNA reads as TGTGCCAGCAGTAGGGGGGGTTCGGGGGAAGGAGGATATGGCTACACCTTC. Residues: CASSRGGSGEGGYGYTF.